This entry features one TCR beta chain sequence. Its specificity is not known. TCR cDNA, made by 5'RACE template switching, carried an added universal primer site and UMIs. TCRdb independently ran MiXCR on the 5' RACE reads; one entry per CDR3 protein. The sample carries under 600,000 distinct CDR3 sequences, roughly 14% recorded once. V was cut by 3 bases and J by 7 bases, with 12 bases left in between. This CDR3 is 14 amino acids long. CDR1 and CDR2 (germline): KGHDR, SFDVKD. These data originate in a study of T cells after yellow fever vaccination. Study-level results: Clones that expanded after primary vaccination mostly reappeared after the booster (96% CD4, 80% to 90% CD8). Sorted repertoires could include abundant contaminating clonotypes from bulk cells.

The chain combines TRBV24-1 with TRBJ2-1; D possibly matches TRBD1 or TRBD2 (6 bases each). The sample here was PBMCs, taken on the day of the yellow fever booster vaccination. The sequence was collected from a man younger than 45 who received the YFV17D yellow fever vaccine. The DNA for the CDR3 is TGTGCCACCAGTGATCCTCAGGGGAGGAATGAGCAGTTCTTC. Translation: CATSDPQGRNEQFF.